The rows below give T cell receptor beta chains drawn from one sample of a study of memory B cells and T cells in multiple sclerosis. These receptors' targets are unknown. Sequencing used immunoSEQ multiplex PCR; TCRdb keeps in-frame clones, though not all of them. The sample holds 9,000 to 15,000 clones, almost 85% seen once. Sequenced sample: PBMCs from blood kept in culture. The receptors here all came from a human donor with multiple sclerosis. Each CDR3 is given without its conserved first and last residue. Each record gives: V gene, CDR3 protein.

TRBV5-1 ASSSGRPYEQY
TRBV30 AWRPTGPSVAKNIQY
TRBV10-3 AISELDIRSGNTIY
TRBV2 ASSEGWDEQY
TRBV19 ASSAQGANEQY
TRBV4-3 ASSQDAGRSPYEQY
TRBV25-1 ASSPPRVVDGYT
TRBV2 ASRATSGRAKSYEQY
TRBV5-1 ASSWRSGETQY
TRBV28 ASSLGQEIYEQY
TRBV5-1 ASSLGSSGSLYEQY
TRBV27 ASSLEGADYEQY
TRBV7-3 ASSRGPQETQY
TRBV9 ASSVAPGSNTEAF
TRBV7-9 ASSSGAREGTEAF
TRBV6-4 ASSDRDTGELF
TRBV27 ASQAGARSNQPQH
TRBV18 ASSPRRGASTDTQY
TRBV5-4 ASSFGGQETQY
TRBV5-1 ASSSTRETQY
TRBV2 ASREQGGYGYT
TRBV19 ASSPRGWTSSPETQY
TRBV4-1 ASSQGATSFYEQY
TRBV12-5 ASGLTRPGPGSHNSPLH
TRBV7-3 ASSSGTPGEQF
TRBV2 ASRKGETNEKLF
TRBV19 ASIPEAGTNTGELF
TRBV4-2 ASSPGQGAVEELF
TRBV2 ASTVDRDTEAF
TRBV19 ASSPGLPVNEQF
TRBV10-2 ASRRTGDTGELF
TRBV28 ASSSRDLRTQPQH
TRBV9 ASSVSSNQPQH
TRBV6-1 ASGGGSPAF
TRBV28 ASNYLNTEAF
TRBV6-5 ASSTGSHHSYEQY
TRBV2 ASRLADLSYEQY
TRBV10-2 ASSGHTEAF
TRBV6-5 ASSYGGAYGYT
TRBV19 ASSQTSGEYEQY
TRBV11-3 ASSPKTPGLAGEEQF
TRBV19 ASRQTNTEAF